This T cell receptor (beta chain) was profiled in a study of blood T cell repertoires in COVID-19. Generated by immunoSEQ multiplex PCR, the TCRdb table keeps only in-frame clones and is missing some. The sample lists around 60,000 clones; approximately 80% were seen once. Unmatched junction bases numbered 9, after V lost 8 bases and J lost 4 bases. Looked up from germline, CDR1 is MDHEN and CDR2 is SYDVKM. The CDR3 sequence is 14 residues long. Sequenced: peripheral blood. This sequence originates from a man aged 50-59 years with COVID-19, enrolled during active disease. J is TRBJ2-7 and V is TRBV28, with TRBD2 matching over 9 bases. CDR3 protein: CASGLLAGDYEQYF. The DNA of the CDR3 is TGTGCCAGCGGACTCTTAGCGGGAGATTACGAGCAGTACTTC.